The 18 T cell receptor beta chains below all came from one sample that was sequenced in a study of blood T cell repertoires in COVID-19. The protocol was immunoSEQ multiplex PCR, while the TCRdb copy is restricted to in-frame clones and leaves out a portion. The sample gives about 130,000 clones, approximately 86% of which show up once; around 2.5% is in the top ten. Sequencing was performed on PBMCs or T cells enriched from blood (not recorded which). These receptors originate from a woman aged 50 to 60 who had recovered from COVID-19.

The genes are TRBV6-1 and TRBJ1-5, with unresolved D. Germline V CDR1 and CDR2: MNHNS, SASEGT. CDR3 size: 14 residues. V lost 2 bases and J lost 3, with 8 bases in between. The CDR3 DNA reads as TGTGCCAGCAGTGAAAACAGTATCAATCAGCCCCAGCATTTT. The encoded protein is CASSENSINQPQHF.

The CDR3 DNA reads as TGCGCCAGCAGCCAAGATTGGAGGGGCGCGGCAGTCGGCTACACCTTC. Protein sequence: CASSQDWRGAAVGYTF. The rearrangement joins TRBV4-3 to TRBJ1-2, with a tentative D call TRBD1 (5 bases). There are 16 residues in the CDR3. From germline, CDR1 is LGHNA and CDR2 YSLEER. V was trimmed by 0 bases and J by 8 bases, leaving 19 bases between them.

V gene TRBV27 combines with J gene TRBJ1-1; TRBD1 is a possible D gene (6 bases). This CDR3 is 13 amino acids long. The V gene's germline CDR1 is MNHEY and CDR2 SMNVEV (reference sequence). V gave up 8 bases and J gave up 4 bases, with 14 bases separating them. The CDR3: CASSPRGSTEAFF. DNA of the CDR3: TGTGCCAGCTCTCCCAGGGGATCCACTGAAGCTTTCTTT.

This chain joins TRBV5-1 and TRBJ1-1; no reliable D call. Germline assignment: CDR1 SGHRS and CDR2 YFSETQ. V lost 3 bases and J lost 1, with 13 bases in between. The CDR3 spans 15 residues. The CDR3 coding sequence is TGCGCCAGCAGCTCGATTCTAACAGAGAACACTGAAGCTTTCTTT. The encoded protein is CASSSILTENTEAFF.

V usage is TRBV6-5 and J usage is TRBJ1-1; the match to TRBD1 covers 11 bases. The J segment lost 4 bases and the V segment lost 6 bases, leaving 7 bases of the junction unmatched. The CDR3 totals 15 residues. CDR1 and CDR2 from the germline V gene are MNHEY and SVGAGI. Written as DNA, the CDR3 is TGTGCCAGCAGCAGGACAGGGGGCGGGAGCACTGAAGCTTTCTTT. The encoded protein is CASSRTGGGSTEAFF.

This rearrangement joins TRBV10-3 to TRBJ2-3; weak D call: TRBD2 (7 bases). Trimming took off 3 bases at V and 4 bases at J, with 20 bases between the two ends. Germline V gene data show CDR1 as ENHRY and CDR2 as SYGVKD. This CDR3 comprises 17 residues. CDR3 nucleotide sequence: TGTGCCATCAGTGAAGGAAGGGGGGGGAATTACGCAGATACGCAGTATTTT. Its protein is CAISEGRGGNYADTQYF.

On this clone: One end of the junction varies from germline; a read error may be responsible. The V call is TRBV7-7, the J call TRBJ2-2; no definite D call. Germline V gives CDR1 SSHAT, CDR2 FNYEAQ (reference sequence). This CDR3 is 14 amino acids long. The CDR3 coding sequence is TGTGCTAGCAGCGCTACCACGGGCACCGGGGAGCTGTTTTTT. The encoded protein is CASSATTGTGELFF.

This clone occurred once. The J gene is TRBJ1-6, the V gene TRBV19, with a possible D match to TRBD1 (5 bases). Germline-derived CDR1 and CDR2 are LNHDA and SQIVND (reference sequence). Trimming left V 5 bases short and J 9 bases short, with 14 bases between. The CDR3 spans 14 residues. The CDR3 loop is CASSAKVQGSPLHF. The DNA of the CDR3 is TGTGCCAGTAGTGCAAAGGTGCAGGGTTCACCCCTCCACTTT.

This rearrangement joins TRBV12-5 to TRBJ1-5; D might be TRBD1 (6 bases). CDR3 size: 16 residues. Germline CDR1 and CDR2: LGHNT and FRNRAP. Trimming cost V 3 bases and J 9 bases, with 21 bases left between them. CDR3 nucleotides: TGTGCTAGTGGTTTAAACCCAGGGGCACGGGGTCTGCCCCAGCATTTT. This translates into CASGLNPGARGLPQHF. Based on the CDR3 plus reference TRBV12-5 and TRBJ1-5, the full variable domain is DARVTQTPRHKVTEMGQEVTMRCQPILGHNTVFWYRQTMMQGLELLAYFRNRAPLDDSGMPKDRFSAEMPDATLATLKIQPSEPRDSAVYFCASGLNPGARGLPQHFGDGTRLSIL.

The V call is TRBV5-6, the J call TRBJ1-1; TRBD1 is a possible D gene (6 bases). The ends were cut back, 2 bases at V and 3 bases at J, with 11 bases in the middle. The CDR3 loop spans 14 amino acids. From germline, CDR1 is SGHDT and CDR2 YYEEEE. The CDR3 DNA is TGTGCCAGCAGCTTACAGGGAGGGGACACTGAAGCTTTCTTT. Translated: CASSLQGGDTEAFF.

J is TRBJ2-1 and V is TRBV5-1, with 9 bases matching TRBD2. V lost 0 bases to trimming and J lost 6 bases; unmatched junction nucleotides: 4. This CDR3 region has 15 residues. CDR1 is SGHRS and CDR2 is YFSETQ in the germline V gene. The CDR3 protein is CASSLDSGGRNEQFF. The CDR3 nucleotides read TGCGCCAGCAGCTTGGATAGCGGGGGCCGCAATGAGCAGTTCTTC.

V usage is TRBV5-4 and J usage is TRBJ2-7; no reliable D call. CDR1 is SGHNT and CDR2 is YYREEE in the germline V gene (reference sequence). V lost 0 bases and J 5 bases, leaving 6 bases between the germline ends. The CDR3 spans 12 residues. CDR3 sequence reads: CASSLGADEQYF. CDR3 DNA: TGTGCCAGCAGCTTGGGCGCGGACGAGCAGTACTTC. The complete variable domain, with remaining parts taken from reference TRBV5-4 and TRBJ2-7, reads ETGVTQSPTHLIKTRGQQVTLRCSSQSGHNTVSWYQQALGQGPQFIFQYYREEENGRGNFPPRFSGLQFPNYSSELNVNALELDDSALYLCASSLGADEQYFGPGTRLTVT.

The chain is built from TRBV7-2 and TRBJ2-2; a weak D match, TRBD1 (6 bases). Deletions cut 5 bases from V and 5 bases from J, with 15 bases between. This CDR3 is built from 15 residues. The germline V gene has CDR1 SGHTA and CDR2 FQGNSA. In nucleotides, the CDR3 is TGTGCCAGCAGCCCAAGACAGGAGTCAACCGGGGAGCTGTTTTTT. It encodes CASSPRQESTGELFF. The full variable domain, with the rest looked up from reference TRBV7-2 and TRBJ2-2, is GAGVSQSPSNKVTEKGKDVELRCDPISGHTALYWYRQSLGQGLEFLIYFQGNSAPDKSGLPSDRFSAERTGGSVSTLTIQRTQQEDSAVYLCASSPRQESTGELFFGEGSRLTVL.

This chain uses TRBV13 with TRBJ2-1, with TRBD1 matching 7 bases. The CDR3 spans 15 residues. Trimming cost V 5 bases and J 7 bases; bases outside gene matches: 11. Looked up from germline, CDR1 is PRHDT and CDR2 is FYEKMQ (reference sequence). CDR3 in amino acids: CASSLTLVQGNEQFF. The DNA of the CDR3 is TGTGCCAGCAGCCTCACCCTGGTACAGGGGAATGAGCAGTTCTTC.

The CDR3 nucleotides are TGTGCCAGCAGCGTAGCCTTACACAAGTCGCCCCTCCACTTT. This codes for CASSVALHKSPLHF. The chain is built from TRBV9 and TRBJ1-6; unclear D gene. V gave up 0 bases and J gave up 13 bases, with 14 bases separating them. The CDR3 extends over 14 amino acids. Germline V lookup: CDR1 SGDLS, CDR2 YYNGEE.

The chain links TRBV19 to TRBJ1-1, with D unresolved. This CDR3 comprises 12 residues. The V gene's germline CDR1 is LNHDA and CDR2 SQIVND (reference sequence). V gave up 3 bases and J gave up 10 bases, with 12 bases separating them. DNA of the CDR3: TGTGCCAGTAGTATTAACGACCGGGGAGCTTTCTTT. Translated: CASSINDRGAFF. Using reference TRBV19 and TRBJ1-1 for the parts outside the CDR3, the full variable domain is DGGITQSPKYLFRKEGQNVTLSCEQNLNHDAMYWYRQDPGQGLRLIYYSQIVNDFQKGDIAEGYSVSREKKESFPLTVTSAQKNPTAFYLCASSINDRGAFFGQGTRLTVV.

CDR3 sequence (DNA): TGTGCCAGTAGTATCATCTCTAGCGGGGGGGCCTACGAGCAGTACTTC. Translated, it gives CASSIISSGGAYEQYF. V usage is TRBV19 and J usage is TRBJ2-7; 12 positions match TRBD2. This CDR3 is built from 16 residues. The V and J ends lost 3 bases and 2 bases, in that order; junction bases with no gene match: 5. The germline V gene has CDR1 LNHDA and CDR2 SQIVND (reference sequence).

In its sample, this clone was seen once. The CDR3 spells CASRKGFTEQYF. The DNA for the CDR3 is TGTGCCAGCAGAAAGGGGTTCACCGAGCAGTACTTC. This chain connects TRBV12-3 or TRBV12-4 to TRBJ2-7; tentatively, D is TRBD1 (5 bases). Trimming left V 6 bases short and J 6 bases short, with 12 bases between. This CDR3 contains 12 residues.